This TCR beta chain was found in a study of lung T cells in sarcoidosis with Löfgren's syndrome. For the study at large: Löfgren's syndrome patients were the main repertoire analysis focus.

A single record per CDR3 protein comes from TCRdb applying MiXCR to the reads. The sample holds approximately 20,000 distinct CDR3 sequences, roughly a fifth seen once. This clonotype has a count of ten or more. The specimen was CD4+ T cells from bronchoalveolar lavage. The TCR comes from a human donor with sarcoidosis (Löfgren's syndrome or another form), or a control subject (not recorded which).

The CDR3 reads CASSLGTDYGYTF. The CDR3, as DNA: TGTGCCAGCAGCTTAGGGACAGACTATGGCTACACCTTC. The V and J genes are TRBV7-3 and TRBJ1-2; TRBD1 agrees at 7 bases. The CDR3 consists of 13 residues. V lost 2 bases and J lost 3; bases outside the gene matches: 0. Germline CDR1 reads SGHTA; CDR2 reads FQGTGA.